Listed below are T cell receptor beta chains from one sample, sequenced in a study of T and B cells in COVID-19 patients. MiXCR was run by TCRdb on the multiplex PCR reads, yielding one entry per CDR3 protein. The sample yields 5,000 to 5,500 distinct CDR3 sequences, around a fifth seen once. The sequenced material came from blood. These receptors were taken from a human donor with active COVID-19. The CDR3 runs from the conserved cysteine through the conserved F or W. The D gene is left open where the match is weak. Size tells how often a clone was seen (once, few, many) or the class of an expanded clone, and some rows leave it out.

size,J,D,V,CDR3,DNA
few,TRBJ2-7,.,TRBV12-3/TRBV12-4,CASSGVFQQYF,TGTGCCAGCAGTGGCGTATTTCAGCAGTACTTC
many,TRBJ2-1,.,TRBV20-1,CSARGDNEQFF,TGCAGTGCTAGAGGGGACAATGAGCAGTTCTTC
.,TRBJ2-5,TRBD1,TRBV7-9,CASSSGQGGRETQYF,TGTGCCAGCAGCTCGGGACAGGGAGGGCGAGAGACCCAGTACTTC
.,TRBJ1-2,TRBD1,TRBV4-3,CASSRSTTTGLSYTF,TGCGCCAGCAGCCGAAGTACAACGACAGGGTTAAGCTACACCTTC
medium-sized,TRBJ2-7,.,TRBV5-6,CASSLALRPSDYEQYF,TGTGCCAGCAGCTTGGCCTTACGACCTAGCGACTACGAGCAGTACTTC
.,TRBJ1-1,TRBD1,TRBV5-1,CASSPRQGAPGTEAFF,TGCGCCAGCAGTCCCCGACAGGGGGCGCCGGGGACTGAAGCTTTCTTT
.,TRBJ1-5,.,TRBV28,CASSFSVNQPQHF,TGTGCCAGCAGTTTCTCTGTGAATCAGCCCCAGCATTTT
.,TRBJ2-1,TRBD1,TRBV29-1,CSVGQGLNEQFF,TGCAGCGTCGGACAGGGTCTTAATGAGCAGTTCTTC
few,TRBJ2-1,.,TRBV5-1,CASSSGTPNNEQFF,TGCGCCAGCAGCTCGGGGACCCCAAACAATGAGCAGTTCTTC
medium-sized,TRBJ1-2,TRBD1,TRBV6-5,CASSRQGKTLANYGYTF,TGTGCCAGCAGTCGACAGGGAAAGACGTTGGCTAACTATGGCTACACCTTC
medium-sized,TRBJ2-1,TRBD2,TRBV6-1,CASSRQILAGGRTSGRAYNEQFF,TGTGCCAGCAGTCGTCAAATTCTAGCAGGGGGCAGGACTAGCGGGCGCGCCTACAATGAGCAGTTCTTC
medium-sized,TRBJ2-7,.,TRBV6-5,CASSQPPYSYEQYF,TGTGCCAGCAGCCAGCCCCCGTATTCCTACGAGCAGTACTTC
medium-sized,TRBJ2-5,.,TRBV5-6,CASSEYPQETQYF,TGTGCCAGCAGCGAGTACCCCCAAGAGACCCAGTACTTC
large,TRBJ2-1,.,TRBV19,CASSGPGSYNEQFF,TGTGCCAGTAGTGGCCCGGGCTCCTACAATGAGCAGTTCTTC